The present T cell receptor beta chain was sequenced within a study of cytomegalovirus exposure and HLA in healthy donors. Study outcomes and limitations: Later findings reportedly placed an Asian-associated ancestry cluster below the 666-donor mean for N-insertions.

PCR used 60 Vbeta primers and 13 Jbeta primers. Assay: immunoSEQ multiplex PCR; the TCRdb copy retains only in-frame clones and omits some. Here the sample spans roughly 200,000 clones, 87% being singletons. In regard to this clone: Its matching antigen is unknown.

This receptor was identified in a man younger than 45 in good health and CMV-seronegative. The specimen was PBMCs.

CDR3 nucleotides: TGTGCCAGCAGCTGGAATCGGGAGGGTGGCAATCAGCCCCAGCATTTT. Amino acid sequence: CASSWNREGGNQPQHF. The chain is built from TRBV7-2 and TRBJ1-5; unclear D gene. This CDR3 spans 16 amino acids. Per germline, CDR1 SGHTA and CDR2 FQGNSA. Trimming shortened V by 4 bases and J by 2 bases, and 15 bases separated the two germline ends.